This T cell receptor beta chain was recorded in a study of neoadjuvant anti-PD-1 for oral cavity cancer. Study background: Nivolumab at 3 mg/kg was mostly given biweekly, three to four doses, pre-surgery. Broader study findings: Each response group had just three patients in TCR analyses. PBMC Gini-index clonality exceeded responders' in non-responders post-nivolumab.

V lost 6 bases and J 5 bases, leaving 13 bases between the germline ends. Germline V gives CDR1 MGHRA, CDR2 YSYEKL. CDR3 length: 14 amino acids. Six replicates per PBMC sample, mostly from roughly 450 ng of genomic DNA. Sequencing used immunoSEQ multiplex PCR; TCRdb keeps in-frame clones, though not all of them. The sample has some 15,000 clones, around three quarters seen once. This clone showed up just a few times. What it recognizes is unknown. The chain employs TRBV4-1 and TRBJ1-4; D call uncertain. Sequences were derived from PBMCs, sampled before nivolumab (anti-PD-1) treatment. The source is a person aged 35-79 years with oral cavity squamous cell carcinoma. CDR3 sequence (DNA): TGCGCCAGCAGAGGACTCCCCCGGAATGAAAAACTGTTTTTT. As protein: CASRGLPRNEKLFF.